Below are 25 T cell receptor beta chains sequenced from a single sample in a study of cytomegalovirus exposure and HLA in healthy donors. Both 60 Vbeta primers and 13 Jbeta primers went into the PCR. Produced via immunoSEQ multiplex PCR; TCRdb's table is partial and in-frame only. The data hold about 59,000 clones, with approximately 75% observed a single time. Sequencing input: PBMCs. The receptors stem from a young man in good health and CMV-seropositive.

V and J are TRBV2 and TRBJ2-7; tentative D call: TRBD1 (5 bases). This CDR3 is built from 14 residues. From germline, CDR1 is SNHLY and CDR2 FYNNEI. Trimming cost V 0 bases and J 6 bases, with 12 bases left between them. The CDR3 DNA reads as TGTGCCAGCAGTGAAGCGGGCAGGGAAGGCGAGCAGTACTTC. As protein: CASSEAGREGEQYF.

As DNA, the CDR3 is TGTGCCAGCAGTTTCCTCGATCAGCCCCAGCATTTT. Protein: CASSFLDQPQHF. This chain links TRBV27 with TRBJ1-5; the D is unclear. Trimming cost V 3 bases and J 5 bases, with 5 bases left between them. The germline gives CDR1 MNHEY, CDR2 SMNVEV (reference sequence). The length of the CDR3 is 12 residues.

This clone occurred once. The chain links TRBV2 to TRBJ1-2, with D hard to call. Trimming shortened V by 8 bases and J by 7 bases, and 8 bases separated the two germline ends. The CDR3 sequence is 10 residues long. Germline V gene lookup returns CDR1 SNHLY and CDR2 FYNNEI. CDR3 sequence reads: CASRRGGYTF. Written as DNA, the CDR3 is TGTGCCAGCCGACGGGGTGGCTACACCTTC.

The rearrangement joins TRBV2 to TRBJ2-5; D perhaps matches TRBD1 (5 bases). The CDR3 spans 15 residues. Looked up from germline, CDR1 is SNHLY and CDR2 is FYNNEI. Trimming stripped 2 bases from V and 2 bases from J, with 12 bases between. CDR3 in DNA: TGTGCCAGCAGTGAAACCCCAGGGCTGCAAGAGACCCAGTACTTC. As protein: CASSETPGLQETQYF.

The chain recombines TRBV15 with TRBJ2-4, with 10 bases matching TRBD2. The J segment lost 0 bases and the V segment lost 3 bases, leaving 11 bases of the junction unmatched. Germline V CDR1 and CDR2: LNHNV, YYDKDF (reference sequence). The CDR3 is made up of 19 amino acids. CDR3 protein: CATSRGFGSGGLAKNIQYF. CDR3 bases: TGTGCCACCAGCAGGGGATTTGGTAGCGGGGGGCTAGCCAAAAACATTCAGTACTTC.

This clone was seen only a few times. This chain links TRBV4-3 with TRBJ1-2, with D perhaps TRBD1 (6 bases). Germline V gene lookup returns CDR1 LGHNA and CDR2 YSLEER. The CDR3 loop spans 14 amino acids. V was pared by 0 bases and J by 8 bases, with 13 bases between. The CDR3 sequence is CASSQDQGNRGYTF. DNA for the CDR3: TGCGCCAGCAGCCAAGATCAGGGGAACCGCGGCTACACCTTC.

The chain couples TRBV6-1 to TRBJ1-3; 11 bases align to TRBD1. The germline gives CDR1 MNHNS, CDR2 SASEGT. The V gene end was trimmed by 6 bases and the J gene end by 10 bases; junction bases not matched to a gene: 8. The CDR3 covers 14 residues. The CDR3 region has the DNA TGTGCCAGCAGGACCTGGGACAGGGGGGAGACCATATATTTT. It specifies CASRTWDRGETIYF.

This chain joins TRBV28 and TRBJ1-2; D unclear. The CDR3 is made up of 15 amino acids. Germline V gene data show CDR1 as MDHEN and CDR2 as SYDVKM. The V end was cut by 2 bases, the J end by 1 base, with 11 bases between. In DNA form, the CDR3 reads TGTGCCAGCAGTTTAGGAAACAGAATTAACTATGGCTACACCTTC. Its translation is CASSLGNRINYGYTF.

This chain links TRBV28 with TRBJ1-3, with a weak D call TRBD1 (6 bases). The CDR3 runs to 15 residues. V dropped 4 bases and J dropped 5 bases, with 15 bases sitting between them. CDR1 and CDR2 (germline): MDHEN, SYDVKM. The CDR3 reads CASSSYRVGRNTIYF. The CDR3 DNA follows: TGTGCCAGCAGTTCGTACAGGGTTGGGAGAAACACCATATATTTT.

The chain recombines TRBV29-1 with TRBJ1-5; D is possibly TRBD1 (6 bases). CDR1 is SQVTM, CDR2 ANQGSEA, per germline. The V end lost 6 bases, the J end lost 0 bases, and 12 bases lay between the germline ends. The CDR3 is 14 residues long. CDR3 nucleotides: TGCAGCGTGGCACAGGGTCTTAGCAATCAGCCCCAGCATTTT. Amino acid sequence: CSVAQGLSNQPQHF. The full variable domain, completed using reference TRBV29-1 and TRBJ1-5, is SAVISQKPSRDICQRGTSLTIQCQVDSQVTMMFWYRQQPGQSLTLIATANQGSEATYESGFVIDKFPISRPNLTFSTLTVSNMSPEDSSIYLCSVAQGLSNQPQHFGDGTRLSIL.

The chain carries TRBV6-1 and TRBJ1-5; TRBD1 matches 7 bases. Germline V lookup: CDR1 MNHNS, CDR2 SASEGT. The CDR3 contains 15 residues. V shed 1 base, J shed 7 bases, and the junction held 7 bases outside the gene matches. CDR3 amino acids: CASSEVLGGIQPQHF. In DNA, the CDR3 is TGTGCCAGCAGTGAAGTACTAGGGGGCATACAGCCCCAGCATTTT.

The rearrangement links TRBV6-5 to TRBJ2-5; TRBD1 matches 7 bases. There are 13 residues in the CDR3. V shed 0 bases, J shed 5 bases, and the junction held 0 bases outside the gene matches. Germline CDR1 is MNHEY and CDR2 is SVGAGI. CDR3 sequence reads: CASSYSDRETQYF. The CDR3 nucleotides read TGTGCCAGCAGTTACTCGGACAGGGAGACCCAGTACTTC.

This rearrangement joins TRBV15 to TRBJ1-5; D unclear. V lost 4 bases, J lost 2 bases, and 15 bases lay in between. Germline assignment: CDR1 LNHNV and CDR2 YYDKDF (reference sequence). The CDR3 extends over 16 amino acids. CDR3 coding DNA: TGTGCCACCAGCACCGACGGGTCTCGGGGCAATCAGCCCCAGCATTTT. Translation gives CATSTDGSRGNQPQHF.

The chain is built from TRBV6-1 and TRBJ1-5; possible D gene TRBD1, 6 bases. CDR1 and CDR2 (germline): MNHNS, SASEGT. The CDR3 has 14 residues. Trimming cost V 3 bases and J 6 bases, with 12 bases left between them. The CDR3 nucleotides read TGTGCCAGCAGTGAGGGGGCTGAGGGTCAGCCCCAGCATTTT. Its protein is CASSEGAEGQPQHF.

The rearrangement uses TRBV6-6 and TRBJ2-6, with 7 nucleotides matching TRBD1. The V gene's germline CDR1 is MNHNY and CDR2 SVGAGI (reference sequence). V was pared by 4 bases and J by 0 bases, with 0 bases of the junction left unmatched. The CDR3 sequence is 15 residues long. In DNA form, the CDR3 reads TGTGCCAGCAGTTGGGACAGCTCTGGGGCCAACGTCCTGACTTTC. Encoded protein: CASSWDSSGANVLTF.

This sequence joins TRBV4-1 and TRBJ2-5; 12 bases align to TRBD2. The V segment lost 10 bases and the J segment 3 bases; nucleotides outside the gene matches: 6. Per germline, CDR1 MGHRA and CDR2 YSYEKL. CDR3 size: 14 residues. In nucleotides, the CDR3 is TGCGCCACATCTAGCGGGGGGGGTAAAGAGACCCAGTACTTC. This gives the protein CATSSGGGKETQYF.

The rearrangement uses TRBV6-6 and TRBJ1-1; TRBD1 matches at 7 bases. The CDR3 extends over 13 amino acids. J was trimmed by 5 bases and V by 6 bases; bases with no gene match: 6. Per germline, CDR1 MNHNY and CDR2 SVGAGI (reference sequence). CDR3 residues: CASSLTGETEAFF. The CDR3 DNA sequence: TGTGCCAGCAGCCTCACAGGGGAAACTGAAGCTTTCTTT.

In this sample, this clone turned up once. The CDR3 nucleotides read TGTGCCAGCAGCCTTTGGGGCGATTCACCCCTCCACTTT. This gives the protein CASSLWGDSPLHF. This chain joins TRBV5-4 and TRBJ1-6; a possible D gene is TRBD1 (5 bases). Trimming took 4 bases from V and 8 from J, leaving 10 bases between them. The CDR3 runs to 13 residues. Germline lookup yields CDR1 SGHNT and CDR2 YYREEE (reference sequence).

The rearrangement uses TRBV5-4 and TRBJ1-4; TRBD1 might be the D (5 bases). The CDR3 is 15 amino acids. Trimming shortened V by 4 bases and J by 5 bases, and 15 bases separated the two germline ends. Looked up from germline, CDR1 is SGHNT and CDR2 is YYREEE (reference sequence). The CDR3 sequence: CASSVQGLQNEKLFF. The DNA for the CDR3 is TGTGCCAGCAGCGTGCAGGGACTCCAGAATGAAAAACTGTTTTTT.

The rearrangement joins TRBV19 to TRBJ2-1, with D maybe TRBD2 (5 bases). Germline CDR1 LNHDA, CDR2 SQIVND (reference sequence). The CDR3 length is 13 residues. Trimming stripped 8 bases from V and 9 bases from J, with 17 bases between. The CDR3 loop reads CASASTRASEQFF. CDR3 sequence (DNA): TGTGCCAGTGCATCAACTAGGGCCAGTGAGCAGTTCTTC.

The DNA of the CDR3 is TGCGCCAGCAGCCAAGAGCGGGGGGAGACCTACGAGCAGTACTTC. Translation gives CASSQERGETYEQYF. V is TRBV4-3 and J is TRBJ2-7; 8 bases agree with TRBD2. Germline V lookup: CDR1 LGHNA, CDR2 YSLEER. Trimming took 0 bases from V and 2 from J; bases not matched to a gene: 3. There are 15 residues in the CDR3.

The CDR3 spells CASSMNFQIYGYTF. The CDR3 DNA sequence: TGTGCCAGTAGTATGAATTTCCAGATCTATGGCTACACCTTC. The chain couples TRBV19 to TRBJ1-2; D uncertain. This CDR3 is 14 amino acids long. CDR1 LNHDA and CDR2 SQIVND come from the germline V gene (reference sequence). Trimming removed 3 bases from V and 4 bases from J, with 12 bases in between.

DNA for the CDR3: TGTGCCAGCAGCGTAGTGACCGAGGGACAGGGGGGAGCTTTCTTT. Translation gives CASSVVTEGQGGAFF. The rearrangement links TRBV9 to TRBJ1-1; 11 bases align to TRBD1. CDR3 length: 15 amino acids. From germline, CDR1 is SGDLS and CDR2 YYNGEE. The junction had 8 bases not matched to a gene; V was cut back by 0 bases and J by 10 bases.

Remarks on this clone: The junction shows a germline mismatch at one end, possibly a read error. The rearrangement links TRBV2 to TRBJ2-7; D gene uncertain. Germline V gene sequence: CDR1 SNHLY, CDR2 FYNNEI. This CDR3 contains 11 residues. The CDR3 nucleotides read TGTGCCAGCAGTGAACTGTATAATCCCTTCTTC. It codes for CASSELYNPFF.

This clone showed up just once. The gene calls are TRBV18 and TRBJ1-6; D is unresolved. Trimming left V 5 bases short and J 9 bases short, with 17 bases between. This CDR3 is built from 15 residues. Looked up from germline, CDR1 is KGHSH and CDR2 is LQKENI. This chain's CDR3 is CASSGFWEDSSPLHF. CDR3 in DNA: TGTGCCAGCTCAGGTTTCTGGGAGGATAGTTCACCCCTCCACTTT.